This record covers a single TCR beta chain. What it binds is not known. V dropped 0 bases and J dropped 7; count of bases not matched to a gene: 9. This CDR3 has 16 amino acids. CDR1 is LGHNA, CDR2 YNFKEQ, per germline. The data were obtained in a study of T cell responses to AZD1222 COVID-19 vaccine. Looking at the study overall: Second-dose groups at about 4 or about 12 weeks were pooled. Regarding the study as a whole: Nearly half of spike-specific TCRs reportedly go after variant regions that carry no mutations. Donors in the cohort were predominantly white British and more often female, and clonal diversity was possibly underestimated. Just 5 or 6 AZD1222 recipients tested seropositive at baseline.

The table came from immunoSEQ multiplex PCR; TCRdb's copy has only in-frame clones and leaves some out. The sample comprises about 170,000 clones, more than 80% of which are singletons, and roughly 3.9% rests with the top ten. The source is an adult in good health. The sample here was peripheral blood, taken on day 0 of AZD1222 vaccination. This chain links TRBV4-2 with TRBJ2-1; TRBD2 aligns across 7 bases. DNA of the CDR3: TGTGCCAGCAGCCAAGAAGTAGGGCGGGAGATGAATGAGCAGTTCTTC. Its translation: CASSQEVGREMNEQFF.